This T cell receptor beta chain was recovered during a study of OX40 agonist ivuxolimab in advanced cancers. Across the study: Six ivuxolimab dose levels, 0.01 to 10 mg/kg, were given intravenously every 2 weeks. At roughly 80% male, the cohort had a mean age of 60 years, ranging from roughly 20 to 90.

TCRdb keeps only in-frame clones here, not all; method: immunoSEQ multiplex PCR. This table holds about 68,000 clones, about 90% found once. Germline CDR1 is MNHEY and CDR2 is SMNVEV (reference sequence). With 3 bases removed from V and 0 bases from J, the gap between germline ends came to 15 bases. The CDR3 totals 17 residues. Study-wide results and caveats: Nonresponders included some who also had low normalized T-cell clonal expansion. Among expanded peripheral T cells, antigen specificity went undetermined.

Concerning this clone: Its antigen remains unknown.

The chain uses TRBV27 and TRBJ2-1; D may be TRBD2 (6 bases). Sequences were derived from CD4+ or CD8+ T cells sorted from blood, sampled in a trial of the OX40 agonist ivuxolimab. The receptor's source is an adult with an advanced solid tumor such as melanoma, head and neck, liver or kidney cancer. CDR3 coding DNA: TGTGCCAGCAGTTTTTTGACCGGGACTTACTCCTACAATGAGCAGTTCTTC. This encodes CASSFLTGTYSYNEQFF.